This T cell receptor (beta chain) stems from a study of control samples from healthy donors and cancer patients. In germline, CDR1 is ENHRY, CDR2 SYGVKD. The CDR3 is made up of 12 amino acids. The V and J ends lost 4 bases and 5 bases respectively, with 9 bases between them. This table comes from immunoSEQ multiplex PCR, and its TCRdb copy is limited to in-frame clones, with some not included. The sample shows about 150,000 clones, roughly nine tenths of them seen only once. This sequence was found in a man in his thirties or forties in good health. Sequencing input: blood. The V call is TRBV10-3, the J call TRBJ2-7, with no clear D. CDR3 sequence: CAISGDTNEQYF. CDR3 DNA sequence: TGTGCCATCAGTGGTGATACAAACGAGCAGTACTTC.